This T cell receptor (beta chain) was found in a study of naive and memory T cell subsets. V dropped 0 bases and J dropped 5 bases, with 14 bases sitting between them. The CDR3 is 15 amino acids. The germline gives CDR1 SGHRS, CDR2 YFSETQ. Study findings and constraints: TCR transcript changes with activation or differentiation may affect this RNA method.

TCR cDNA received a 3' ligated oligonucleotide that carried a UMI. RNA was extracted from over 2 ml of whole blood of healthy adults. Reverse transcription used DNase-treated unsorted total RNA, aiming for 1 to 1000 ng. Of note for this clonotype: Its antigen remains unidentified.

Ligated cDNA underwent four rounds of PCR with nested alpha and beta constant region primers and SP2. Alpha and beta constant region primers primed reverse transcription for blood and skin samples. TCRdb independently ran MiXCR on the 5' RACE reads; one entry per CDR3 protein. The sample yields 45,000 to 55,000 distinct CDR3 sequences, approximately 4.8% seen once. The V gene is TRBV5-1, the J gene TRBJ2-5; D possibly corresponds to TRBD1 (5 bases). This TCR came from a female donor in good health. Written as DNA, the CDR3 is TGCGCCAGCAGCTTGGTGGGCCAGGGTAAGGAGACCCAGTACTTC. Translated, it gives CASSLVGQGKETQYF.